Reported below is one T cell receptor (beta chain). This specimen comes from a study of regulatory T cells in long-lasting Graves disease. As for time point: newly diagnosed GD, antithyroid drugs for less than 3 months. The TCR library used RNA extracted from PBMCs. Sequencing libraries for TCR beta were prepared with iRepertoire HTBI primers and Arm-PCR of CDR3 regions. Authors' data handling: Throughout the samples, researchers identified roughly 57 TRBV and about 15 TRBJ segments. Each CDR3 protein gets one entry after TCRdb re-called the multiplex PCR reads with MiXCR. TCRdb's processing, not the authors' own work, is the source of the V and J calls. The table has 300,000 to 450,000 distinct CDR3 sequences, roughly a sixth seen once. V was cut by 5 bases and J by 6 bases, with 17 bases left in between. The CDR3 is 15 residues long. Germline CDR1 reads MNHNS; CDR2 reads SASEGT.

Source: peripheral blood mononuclear cells (PBMCs), taken at new diagnosis, from a patient treated with antithyroid drugs. The TCR sequence derives from a female donor with Graves disease. The J gene is TRBJ1-5, the V gene TRBV6-1; D perhaps matches TRBD1 (6 bases). CDR3 bases: TGTGCCAGCAGTACACAGGGTATGGGGGGTCAGCCCCAGCATTTT. Its translation: CASSTQGMGGQPQHF.